One sample yielded the 7 T cell receptor beta chains listed below, sequenced in a study of T cell responses to AZD1222 COVID-19 vaccine. Clones were read by immunoSEQ multiplex PCR, and TCRdb kept only the in-frame ones, dropping some. The sample holds about 130,000 clones, roughly 90% seen once. The input for sequencing was peripheral blood, taken on day 0 of AZD1222 vaccination. The receptor source for this set is an adult in good health.

The CDR3 DNA reads TGTGCCAGCAGCCCGGGTAATCAGCCCCAGCATTTT. Amino acids: CASSPGNQPQHF. This chain connects TRBV28 to TRBJ1-5; D is ambiguous. The CDR3 contains 12 residues. V dropped 6 bases and J dropped 4 bases, with 7 bases sitting between them. In germline, CDR1 is MDHEN, CDR2 SYDVKM.

The chain couples TRBV30 to TRBJ1-2; 7 bases agree with TRBD1. This CDR3 comprises 15 residues. Unmatched junction bases numbered 9, after V lost 4 bases and J lost 1 base. Germline loops: CDR1 GTSNPN, CDR2 SVGIG (reference sequence). For the CDR3, the DNA is TGTGCCTGGATGAAATCCGGGACAGTTAACTATGGCTACACCTTC. It is translated as CAWMKSGTVNYGYTF.

The J gene is TRBJ2-1, the V gene TRBV7-3; D call uncertain. The V gene's germline CDR1 is SGHTA and CDR2 FQGTGA. V lost 2 bases and J 9 bases, leaving 20 bases between the germline ends. This CDR3 comprises 16 residues. The CDR3 coding sequence is TGTGCCAGCAGCTTAGTTCGGGCGACCCCACCAAGTGAGCAGTTCTTC. As protein: CASSLVRATPPSEQFF.

This rearrangement joins TRBV6-2 or TRBV6-3 to TRBJ1-2; 7 bases align to TRBD1. The CDR3 spans 14 residues. The trim removed 2 bases at V and 7 bases at J, leaving 7 bases unmatched. The germline CDR1 and CDR2 sequences are MNHEY and SVGEGT. CDR3 DNA: TGTGCCAGCAGTTACGAGGGGGCATTTAGTGGCTACACCTTC. Its protein product is CASSYEGAFSGYTF.

The chain links TRBV24-1 to TRBJ2-5, with 16 bases identical to TRBD2. Germline values: CDR1 KGHDR, CDR2 SFDVKD. V lost 6 bases to trimming and J lost 5 bases; unmatched junction nucleotides: 5. CDR3 size: 16 residues. Written as DNA, the CDR3 is TGTGCCACCAGTTCGGGACTAGCGGGAGGGTGGGAGACCCAGTACTTC. Protein sequence: CATSSGLAGGWETQYF.

The CDR3 nucleotides are TGCGCCAGCAGCGAGGCTGGGAACTATGGCTACACCTTC. This translates into CASSEAGNYGYTF. The V gene is TRBV5-1, the J gene TRBJ1-2; no definite D call. V dropped 4 bases and J dropped 2 bases, with 9 bases sitting between them. Germline V gene sequence: CDR1 SGHRS, CDR2 YFSETQ. The CDR3 contains 13 residues.

The CDR3 DNA reads TGTGCCAGCAGCCCCGGGACAGGAGGTAGCAATCAGCCCCAGCATTTT. It codes for CASSPGTGGSNQPQHF. The J gene is TRBJ1-5, the V gene TRBV5-5; 8 bases map to TRBD1. Germline V gives CDR1 SGHKS, CDR2 YYEKEE (reference sequence). The V and J ends lost 4 bases and 0 bases, in that order; junction bases with no gene match: 6. The CDR3 runs 16 residues.